This TCR beta chain was documented in a study of blood T cell repertoires in COVID-19. Germline V gene data show CDR1 as SGHAT and CDR2 as FQNNGV. With 1 base removed from V and 0 bases from J, the gap between germline ends came to 15 bases. This CDR3 has 17 residues. In the study's own analysis: Amplifying reference gene primers gave estimates of nucleated cell counts. Generated by immunoSEQ multiplex PCR, the TCRdb table keeps only in-frame clones and is missing some. Clone size and the V and J calls come from that table; the DNA yielded D and trimming. The sample includes approximately 300,000 clones, about 90% of them seen just once. While infection was still active, Seattle patients were enrolled and then followed longitudinally.

Source material: peripheral blood. V usage is TRBV11-2 and J usage is TRBJ1-1, with D possibly TRBD1 on 5 matching bases. The sequence came from a woman aged 25 to 39 with COVID-19, enrolled during active disease. The CDR3: CASSLVGRAGLNTEAFF. CDR3 DNA sequence: TGTGCCAGCAGCTTAGTAGGTCGGGCAGGGCTGAACACTGAAGCTTTCTTT.